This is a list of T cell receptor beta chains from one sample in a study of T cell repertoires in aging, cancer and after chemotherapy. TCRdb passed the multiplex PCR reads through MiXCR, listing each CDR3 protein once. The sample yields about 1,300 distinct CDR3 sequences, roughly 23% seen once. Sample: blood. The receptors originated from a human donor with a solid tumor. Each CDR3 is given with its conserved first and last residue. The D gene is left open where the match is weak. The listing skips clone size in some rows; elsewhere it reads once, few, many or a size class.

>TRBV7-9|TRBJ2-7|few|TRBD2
CASSSGTRTYEQYF
TGTGCCAGCAGCTCCGGGACTAGGACCTACGAGCAGTACTTC
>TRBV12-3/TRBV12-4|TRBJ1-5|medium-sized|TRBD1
CASSLTGGGSAQHF
TGTGCCAGCAGTTTGACAGGGGGAGGATCAGCCCAGCATTTT
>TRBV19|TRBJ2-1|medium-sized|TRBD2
CASSITSGGQVEQFF
TGTGCCAGTAGTATTACTAGCGGGGGTCAGGTTGAGCAGTTCTTC
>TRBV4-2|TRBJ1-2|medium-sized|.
CASSPSGGQNGYGYTF
TGTGCCAGCAGCCCCTCAGGAGGGCAGAATGGCTATGGCTACACCTTC
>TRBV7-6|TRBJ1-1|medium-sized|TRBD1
CASSYTGGSLNTEAFF
TGTGCCAGCAGCTATACAGGGGGATCCTTGAACACTGAAGCTTTCTTT
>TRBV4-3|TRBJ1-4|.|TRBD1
CASSHPGQWNEKLFF
TGCGCCAGCAGCCACCCGGGACAGTGGAATGAAAAACTGTTTTTT
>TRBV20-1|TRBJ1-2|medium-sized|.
CSANWPGYGYTF
TGCAGTGCTAATTGGCCAGGGTACGGCTACACCTTC
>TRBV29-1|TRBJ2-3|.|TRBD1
CSSTGGADTQYF
TGCAGCTCGACAGGGGGCGCAGATACGCAGTATTTT
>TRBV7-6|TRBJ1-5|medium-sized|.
CASSLRSGASNQPQHF
TGTGCCAGCAGCTTAAGGTCAGGTGCCAGCAATCAGCCCCAGCATTTT
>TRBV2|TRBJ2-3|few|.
CASTWDTYTQYF
TGTGCCAGCACGTGGGACACATATACGCAGTATTTT
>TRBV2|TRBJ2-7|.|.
CASSDTGISYEQYF
TGTGCCAGCAGCGACACAGGAATCTCCTACGAGCAGTACTTC
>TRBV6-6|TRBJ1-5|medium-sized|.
CASTQYPPGRRVSNQPQHF
TGTGCCAGCACACAATACCCCCCAGGACGGCGGGTTAGCAATCAGCCCCAGCATTTT
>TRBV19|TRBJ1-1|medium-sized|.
CASNEGSMNTEAFF
TGTGCCAGTAACGAGGGCAGTATGAACACTGAAGCTTTCTTT
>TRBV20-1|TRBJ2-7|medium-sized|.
CSVASGISYEQYF
TGCAGTGTCGCATCGGGCATCTCCTACGAGCAGTACTTC
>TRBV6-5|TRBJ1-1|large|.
CASSYSSGGTEAFF
TGTGCCAGCAGTTACTCGAGCGGGGGGACTGAAGCTTTCTTT
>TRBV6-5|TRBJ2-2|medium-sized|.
CASSYSIRVPGELFF
TGTGCCAGCAGTTACTCGATCCGGGTTCCCGGGGAGCTGTTTTTT
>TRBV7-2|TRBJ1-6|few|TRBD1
CASSPGRGRGSYNSPLHF
TGTGCCAGCAGCCCCGGCAGGGGGAGAGGCTCCTATAATTCACCCCTCCACTTT
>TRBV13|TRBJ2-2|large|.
CASSLGRASTGELFF
TGTGCCAGCAGCTTAGGCAGGGCGAGCACCGGGGAGCTGTTTTTT
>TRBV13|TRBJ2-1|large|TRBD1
CASTLLQGAGNEQFF
TGTGCCAGCACCTTATTACAGGGGGCTGGCAATGAGCAGTTCTTC
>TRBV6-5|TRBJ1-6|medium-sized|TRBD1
CASSYLGQGLSPLHF
TGTGCCAGCAGTTACCTTGGACAGGGGCTTTCACCCCTCCACTTT
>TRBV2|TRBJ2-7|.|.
CASSEGTYEQYF
TGTGCCAGCAGCGAAGGGACCTACGAGCAGTACTTC
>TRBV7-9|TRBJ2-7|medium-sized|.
CASSRGYQSGEQYF
TGTGCCAGCAGCCGAGGTTACCAGTCGGGCGAGCAGTACTTC
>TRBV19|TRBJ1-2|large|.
CASSLGGQPYYGYTF
TGTGCCAGTAGTCTCGGGGGGCAGCCTTACTATGGCTACACCTTC
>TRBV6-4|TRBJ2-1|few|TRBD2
CASSDNPERGGDEQFF
TGTGCCAGCAGTGACAACCCTGAGCGGGGGGGAGATGAGCAGTTCTTC
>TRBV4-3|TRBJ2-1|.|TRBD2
CASSQERLAGWGNEQFF
TGCGCCAGCAGCCAAGAAAGACTAGCGGGATGGGGCAATGAGCAGTTCTTC
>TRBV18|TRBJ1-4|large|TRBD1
CASSPRAQGGEKLFF
TGTGCCAGCTCACCAAGGGCACAGGGGGGTGAAAAACTGTTTTTT
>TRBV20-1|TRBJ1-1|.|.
CSASRDRRLGAFF
TGCAGTGCTAGCCGGGACCGCCGCCTGGGAGCTTTCTTT
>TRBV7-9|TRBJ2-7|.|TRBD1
CASSQGTSGTGFIDEQYF
TGTGCCAGCAGCCAGGGGACGTCCGGGACAGGTTTTATCGACGAGCAGTACTTC
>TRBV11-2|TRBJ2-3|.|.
CASSLGGGATDTQYF
TGTGCCAGCAGCTTAGGCGGAGGGGCCACAGATACGCAGTATTTT
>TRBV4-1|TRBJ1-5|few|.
CASSQDQNQPQHF
TGCGCCAGCAGCCAAGATCAGAATCAGCCCCAGCATTTT
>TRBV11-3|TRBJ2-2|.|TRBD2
CASSLGAGALTGELFF
TGTGCCAGCAGCTTAGGAGCGGGGGCCCTCACCGGGGAGCTGTTTTTT
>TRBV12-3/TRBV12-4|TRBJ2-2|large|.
CASTPTGGELFF
TGTGCCAGCACCCCGACAGGCGGGGAGCTGTTTTTT
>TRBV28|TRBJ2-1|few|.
CATLFQGSNEQFF
TGTGCCACCTTATTCCAGGGGTCCAATGAGCAGTTCTTC
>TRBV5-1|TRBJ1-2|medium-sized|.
CASSFEGNYGYTF
TGCGCCAGCAGCTTCGAGGGGAACTATGGCTACACCTTC
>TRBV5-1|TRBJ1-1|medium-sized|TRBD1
CASSGGTVYTEAFF
TGCGCCAGCAGCGGCGGGACAGTATACACTGAAGCTTTCTTT
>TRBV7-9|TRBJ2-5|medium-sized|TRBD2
CASSLGLGGLGTQYF
TGTGCCAGCAGCTTGGGACTCGGGGGGTTAGGGACCCAGTACTTC